Detailed here is one TCR beta chain. Its antigen is not identified. These data come from a study of OX40 agonist ivuxolimab in advanced cancers. Some clones are missing from TCRdb's copy, which holds only in-frame ones; the method was immunoSEQ multiplex PCR. The table includes under 20,000 clones, approximately 85% detected once. Study-wide results and caveats: Both CD4+ and CD8+ T cell populations in blood had undergone clonal expansion by week 6 at 0.1 to 3.0 mg/kg.

CDR1 is WNHNN and CDR2 is SYGVQD in the germline V gene (reference sequence). The CDR3 runs to 13 residues. Trimming pared 0 bases from V and 3 bases from J, leaving 3 bases between. This specimen consisted of CD4+ or CD8+ T cells sorted from blood, obtained in a trial of the OX40 agonist ivuxolimab. The chain links TRBV10-1 to TRBJ1-3; D is undetermined. This clonotype originated in an adult with an advanced solid tumor such as melanoma, head and neck, liver or kidney cancer. This CDR3 is CASSESFGNTIYF. DNA for the CDR3: TGCGCCAGCAGTGAGTCGTTTGGAAACACCATATATTTT.